This T cell receptor (beta chain) was captured in a study of T-cell memory formation after mild COVID-19. On the study more broadly: TCR clusters were mostly donor specific.

For this clonotype: Its antigen remains unknown.

5'RACE primed at constant segments yielded TCR alpha and TCR beta cDNA libraries bearing sample barcodes and UMIs. TCRdb passed the 5' RACE reads through MiXCR, listing each CDR3 protein once. The sample includes some 120,000 distinct CDR3 sequences, approximately 15% of them seen just once. The trim removed 2 bases at V and 5 bases at J, leaving 10 bases unmatched. Per germline, CDR1 MNHEY and CDR2 SVGAGI. The CDR3 contains 17 residues. Study results and limitations: The appearance of some responding clones in pre-infection memory suggested that cross-reactive memory joined. Of the contracting clones, CD4+ ones lay mainly in CM and EM, and CD8+ ones in EMRA.

Material: PBMCs or a T cell subset sorted from them (not recorded which). The sequence came from an adult woman who had mild COVID-19 (a few samples of this study predate the infection). Cell type and time point are not known. The chain has TRBV6-5 and TRBJ2-2, with 8 nucleotides matching TRBD1. CDR3 in amino acids: CASSYGTRQGRTGELFF. CDR3 coding DNA: TGTGCCAGCAGTTACGGGACCCGACAGGGGAGGACCGGGGAGCTGTTTTTT.